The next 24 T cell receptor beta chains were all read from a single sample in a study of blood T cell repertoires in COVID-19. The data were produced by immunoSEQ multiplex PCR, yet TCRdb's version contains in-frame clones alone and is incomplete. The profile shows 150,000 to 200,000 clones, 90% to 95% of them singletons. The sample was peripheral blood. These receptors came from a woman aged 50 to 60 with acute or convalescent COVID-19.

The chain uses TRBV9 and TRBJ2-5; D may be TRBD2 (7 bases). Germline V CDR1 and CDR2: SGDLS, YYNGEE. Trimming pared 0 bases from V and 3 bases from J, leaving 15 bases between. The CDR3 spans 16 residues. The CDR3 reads CASSVASGEGEETQYF. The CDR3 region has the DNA TGTGCCAGCAGCGTAGCTTCGGGGGAGGGGGAAGAGACCCAGTACTTC.

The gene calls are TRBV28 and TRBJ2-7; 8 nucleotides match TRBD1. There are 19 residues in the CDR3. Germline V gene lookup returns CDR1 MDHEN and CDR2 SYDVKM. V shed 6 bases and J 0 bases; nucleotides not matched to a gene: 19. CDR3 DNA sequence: TGTGCCAGCAGGACGCGGTTTAAAGGAAGGACAGGGAACTCCTACGAGCAGTACTTC. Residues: CASRTRFKGRTGNSYEQYF. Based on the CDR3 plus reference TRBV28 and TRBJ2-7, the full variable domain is DVKVTQSSRYLVKRTGEKVFLECVQDMDHENMFWYRQDPGLGLRLIYFSYDVKMKEKGDIPEGYSVSREKKERFSLILESASTNQTSMYLCASRTRFKGRTGNSYEQYFGPGTRLTVT.

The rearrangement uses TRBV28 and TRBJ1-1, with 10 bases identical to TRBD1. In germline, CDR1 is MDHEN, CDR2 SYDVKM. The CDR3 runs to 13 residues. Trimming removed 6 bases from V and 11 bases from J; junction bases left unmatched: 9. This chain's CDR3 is CASRGDRGDRAFF. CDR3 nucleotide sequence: TGTGCCAGCAGAGGGGACAGGGGCGATCGGGCTTTCTTT.

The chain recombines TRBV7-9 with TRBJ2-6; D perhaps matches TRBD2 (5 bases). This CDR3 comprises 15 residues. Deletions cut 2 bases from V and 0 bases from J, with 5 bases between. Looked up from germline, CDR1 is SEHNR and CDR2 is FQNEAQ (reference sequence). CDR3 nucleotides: TGTGCCAGCAGCTTACGGGGCTCTGGGGCCAACGTCCTGACTTTC. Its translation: CASSLRGSGANVLTF.

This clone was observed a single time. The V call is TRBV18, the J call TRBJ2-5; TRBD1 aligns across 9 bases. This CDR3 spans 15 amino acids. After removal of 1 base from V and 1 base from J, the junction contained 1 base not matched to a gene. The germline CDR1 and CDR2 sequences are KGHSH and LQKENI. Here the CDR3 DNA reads TGTGCCAGCTCACCACGGGACAGGGCCCAAGAGACCCAGTACTTC. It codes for CASSPRDRAQETQYF.

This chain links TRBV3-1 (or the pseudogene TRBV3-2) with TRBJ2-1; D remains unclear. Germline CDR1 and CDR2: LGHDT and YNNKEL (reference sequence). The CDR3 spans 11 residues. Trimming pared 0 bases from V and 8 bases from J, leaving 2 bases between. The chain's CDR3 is CASSQDYEQFF. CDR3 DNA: TGTGCCAGCAGCCAAGACTATGAGCAGTTCTTC.

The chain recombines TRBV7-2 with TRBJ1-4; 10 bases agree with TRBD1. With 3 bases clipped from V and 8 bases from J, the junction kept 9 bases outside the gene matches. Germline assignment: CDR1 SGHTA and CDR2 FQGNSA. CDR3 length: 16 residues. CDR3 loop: CASSFLNPGQGEKLFF. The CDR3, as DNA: TGTGCCAGCAGCTTTCTAAACCCGGGACAGGGGGAAAAACTGTTTTTT.

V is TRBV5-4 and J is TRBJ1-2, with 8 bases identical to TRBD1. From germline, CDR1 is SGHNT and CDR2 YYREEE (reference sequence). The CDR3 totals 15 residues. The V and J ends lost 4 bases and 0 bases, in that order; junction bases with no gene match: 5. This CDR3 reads CASSPGTGTNYGYTF. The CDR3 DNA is TGTGCCAGCAGCCCCGGGACAGGAACTAACTATGGCTACACCTTC.

CDR3 nucleotides: TGTGCCAGCAATCCTCAGGGTCGCTCCTACGAGCAGTACTTC. It is translated as CASNPQGRSYEQYF. This chain connects TRBV25-1 to TRBJ2-7; TRBD1 might be the D (5 bases). CDR1 is MGHDK and CDR2 is SYGVNS in the germline V gene. This CDR3 is built from 14 residues. With 7 bases removed from V and 0 bases from J, the gap between germline ends came to 13 bases.

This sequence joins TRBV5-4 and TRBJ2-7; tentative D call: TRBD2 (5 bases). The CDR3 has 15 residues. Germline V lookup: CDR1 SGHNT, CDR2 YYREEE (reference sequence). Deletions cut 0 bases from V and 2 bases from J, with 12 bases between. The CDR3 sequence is CASSLADGVAYEQYF. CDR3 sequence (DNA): TGTGCCAGCAGCTTGGCCGACGGGGTGGCCTACGAGCAGTACTTC.

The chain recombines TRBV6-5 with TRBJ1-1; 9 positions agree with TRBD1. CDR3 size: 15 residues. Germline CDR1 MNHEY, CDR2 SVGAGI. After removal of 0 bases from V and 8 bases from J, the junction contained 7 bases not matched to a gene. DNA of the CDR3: TGTGCCAGCAGTTACTCCGGGACAGGGCGGTTGGAAGCTTTCTTT. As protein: CASSYSGTGRLEAFF.

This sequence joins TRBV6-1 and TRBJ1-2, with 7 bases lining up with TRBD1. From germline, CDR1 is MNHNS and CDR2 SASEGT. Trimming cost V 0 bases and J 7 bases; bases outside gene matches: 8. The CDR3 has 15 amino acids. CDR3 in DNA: TGTGCCAGCAGTGAAGCTTTACAGGGGACGTTTGGCTACACCTTC. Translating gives CASSEALQGTFGYTF.

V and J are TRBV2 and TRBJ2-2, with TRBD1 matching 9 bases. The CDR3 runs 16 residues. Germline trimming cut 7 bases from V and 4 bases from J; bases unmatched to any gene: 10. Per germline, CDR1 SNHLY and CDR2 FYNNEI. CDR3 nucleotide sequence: TGTGCCAGCACCAAACAGGGGGCCACGGGCACCGGGGAGCTGTTTTTT. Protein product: CASTKQGATGTGELFF.

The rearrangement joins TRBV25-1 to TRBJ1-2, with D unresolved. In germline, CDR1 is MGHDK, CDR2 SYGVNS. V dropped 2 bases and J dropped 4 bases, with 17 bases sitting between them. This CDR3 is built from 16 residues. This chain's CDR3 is CASSERWRVGSYGYTF. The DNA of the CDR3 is TGTGCCAGCAGTGAAAGGTGGAGGGTGGGGAGCTATGGCTACACCTTC.

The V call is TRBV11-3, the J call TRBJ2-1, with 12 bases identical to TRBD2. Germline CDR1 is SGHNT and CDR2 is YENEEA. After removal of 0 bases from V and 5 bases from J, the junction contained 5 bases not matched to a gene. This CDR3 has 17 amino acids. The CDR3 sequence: CASSLDYLAGGDNEQFF. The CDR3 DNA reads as TGTGCCAGCAGCTTAGACTACCTAGCGGGGGGGGACAATGAGCAGTTCTTC.

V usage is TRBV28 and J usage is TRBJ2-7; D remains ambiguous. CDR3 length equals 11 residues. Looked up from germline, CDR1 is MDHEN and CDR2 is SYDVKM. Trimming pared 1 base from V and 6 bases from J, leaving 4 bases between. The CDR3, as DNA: TGTGCCAGCAGTTTATTTCGCGAGCAGTACTTC. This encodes CASSLFREQYF. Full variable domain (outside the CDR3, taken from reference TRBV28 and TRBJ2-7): DVKVTQSSRYLVKRTGEKVFLECVQDMDHENMFWYRQDPGLGLRLIYFSYDVKMKEKGDIPEGYSVSREKKERFSLILESASTNQTSMYLCASSLFREQYFGPGTRLTVT.

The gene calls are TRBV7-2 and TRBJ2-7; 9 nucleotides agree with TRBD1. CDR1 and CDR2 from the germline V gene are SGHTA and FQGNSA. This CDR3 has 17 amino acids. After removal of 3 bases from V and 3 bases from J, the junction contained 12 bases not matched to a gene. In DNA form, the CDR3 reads TGTGCCAGCAGCTTTGGGGCTGGGGACAGGGTGTACTACGAGCAGTACTTC. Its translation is CASSFGAGDRVYYEQYF.

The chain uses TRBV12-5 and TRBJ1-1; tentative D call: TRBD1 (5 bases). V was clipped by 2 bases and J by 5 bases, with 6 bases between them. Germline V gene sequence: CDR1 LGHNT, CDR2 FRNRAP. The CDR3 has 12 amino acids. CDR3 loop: CASGLQGTEAFF. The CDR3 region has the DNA TGTGCTAGTGGTTTGCAGGGAACTGAAGCTTTCTTT. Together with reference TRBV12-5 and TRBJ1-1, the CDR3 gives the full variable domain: DARVTQTPRHKVTEMGQEVTMRCQPILGHNTVFWYRQTMMQGLELLAYFRNRAPLDDSGMPKDRFSAEMPDATLATLKIQPSEPRDSAVYFCASGLQGTEAFFGQGTRLTVV.

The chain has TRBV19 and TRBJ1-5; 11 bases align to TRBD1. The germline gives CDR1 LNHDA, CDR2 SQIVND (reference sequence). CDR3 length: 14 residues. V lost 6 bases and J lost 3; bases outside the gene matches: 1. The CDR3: CASRGQGDNQPQHF. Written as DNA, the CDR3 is TGTGCCAGTAGGGGACAGGGGGACAATCAGCCCCAGCATTTT. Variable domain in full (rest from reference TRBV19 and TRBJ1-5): DGGITQSPKYLFRKEGQNVTLSCEQNLNHDAMYWYRQDPGQGLRLIYYSQIVNDFQKGDIAEGYSVSREKKESFPLTVTSAQKNPTAFYLCASRGQGDNQPQHFGDGTRLSIL.

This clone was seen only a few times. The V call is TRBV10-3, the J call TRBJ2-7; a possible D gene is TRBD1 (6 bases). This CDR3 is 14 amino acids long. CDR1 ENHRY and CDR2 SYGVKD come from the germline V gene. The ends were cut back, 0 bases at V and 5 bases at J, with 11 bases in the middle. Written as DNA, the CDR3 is TGTGCCATCAGTGAGTCGACCCAGGGGAACGAGCAGTACTTC. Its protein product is CAISESTQGNEQYF.

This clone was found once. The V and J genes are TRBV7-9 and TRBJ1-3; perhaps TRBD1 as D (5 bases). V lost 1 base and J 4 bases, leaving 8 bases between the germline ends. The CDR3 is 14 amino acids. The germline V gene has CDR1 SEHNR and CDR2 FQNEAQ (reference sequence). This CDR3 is CASSLGAGGNTIYF. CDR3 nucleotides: TGTGCCAGCAGCTTAGGGGCAGGGGGAAACACCATATATTTT.

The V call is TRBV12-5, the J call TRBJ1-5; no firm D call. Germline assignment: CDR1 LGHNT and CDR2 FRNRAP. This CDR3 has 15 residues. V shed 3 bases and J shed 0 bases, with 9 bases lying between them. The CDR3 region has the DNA TGTGCTAGTGGTTTTCTGCAACATAGCAATCAGCCCCAGCATTTT. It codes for CASGFLQHSNQPQHF.

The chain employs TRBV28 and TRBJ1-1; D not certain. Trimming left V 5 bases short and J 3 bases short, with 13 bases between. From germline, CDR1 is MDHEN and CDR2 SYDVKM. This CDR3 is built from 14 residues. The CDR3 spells CASSVYQRHTEAFF. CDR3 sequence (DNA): TGTGCCAGCAGTGTATACCAGCGCCACACTGAAGCTTTCTTT. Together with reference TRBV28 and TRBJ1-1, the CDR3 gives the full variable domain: DVKVTQSSRYLVKRTGEKVFLECVQDMDHENMFWYRQDPGLGLRLIYFSYDVKMKEKGDIPEGYSVSREKKERFSLILESASTNQTSMYLCASSVYQRHTEAFFGQGTRLTVV.

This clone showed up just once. CDR3 in DNA: TGTGCCAGCAGCCCGCCGGGGACAGGGGTAACCCAGCAGTACTTC. It encodes CASSPPGTGVTQQYF. V gene TRBV7-9 combines with J gene TRBJ2-7, with 10 nucleotides matching TRBD1. The germline CDR1 and CDR2 sequences are SEHNR and FQNEAQ (reference sequence). The CDR3 consists of 15 residues. The ends lost 5 bases at V and 8 bases at J; junction bases unmatched: 12.